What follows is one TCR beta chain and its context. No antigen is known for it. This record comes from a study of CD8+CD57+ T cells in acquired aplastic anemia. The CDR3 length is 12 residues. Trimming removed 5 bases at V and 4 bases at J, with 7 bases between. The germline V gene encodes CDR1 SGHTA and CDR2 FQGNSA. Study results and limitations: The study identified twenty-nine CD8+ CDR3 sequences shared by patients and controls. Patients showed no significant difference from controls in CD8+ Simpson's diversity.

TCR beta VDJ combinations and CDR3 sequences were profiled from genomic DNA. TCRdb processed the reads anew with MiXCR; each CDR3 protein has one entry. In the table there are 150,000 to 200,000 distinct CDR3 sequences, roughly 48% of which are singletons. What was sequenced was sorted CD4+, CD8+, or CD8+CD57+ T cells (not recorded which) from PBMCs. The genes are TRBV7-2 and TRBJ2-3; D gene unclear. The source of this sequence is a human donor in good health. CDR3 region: CASSTVADTQYF. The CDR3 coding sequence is TGTGCCAGCAGCACAGTGGCAGATACGCAGTATTTT. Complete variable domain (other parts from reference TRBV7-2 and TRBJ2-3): GAGVSQSPSNKVTEKGKDVELRCDPISGHTALYWYRQSLGQGLEFLIYFQGNSAPDKSGLPSDRFSAERTGGSVSTLTIQRTQQEDSAVYLCASSTVADTQYFGPGTRLTVL.